This passage covers 19 T cell receptor beta chains from one sample sequenced in a study of response to subunit inactivated influenza vaccine. Via MiXCR, TCRdb re-called the RT-PCR reads, giving one row per CDR3 protein. The data hold fewer than 600,000 distinct CDR3 sequences, with roughly 7.9% observed a single time. The starting material was PBMCs from blood, obtained around 25 months after vaccination. These receptors were collected from a man between 45 and 75 years old who received an inactivated influenza vaccine.

The chain joins TRBV9 to TRBJ2-7; a weak D match, TRBD2 (5 bases). Germline CDR1 reads SGDLS; CDR2 reads YYNGEE. V lost 8 bases to trimming and J lost 3 bases, with 18 bases between them. The CDR3 covers 14 residues. The CDR3 sequence is CASGKGGRLYEQYF. The CDR3 DNA follows: TGTGCCAGTGGGAAAGGCGGGCGACTCTACGAGCAGTACTTC.

V and J are TRBV15 and TRBJ1-1; TRBD1 is a possible D gene (5 bases). Germline lookup yields CDR1 LNHNV and CDR2 YYDKDF (reference sequence). The CDR3 runs to 15 residues. Trimming left V 0 bases short and J 11 bases short, with 19 bases between. The CDR3 DNA reads as TGTGCCACCAGCAGAGATCTCTGGGGGGTCAGTAAGGCTTTCTTT. Translated: CATSRDLWGVSKAFF.

The rearrangement uses TRBV28 and TRBJ2-7, with 9 positions matching TRBD1. Germline assignment: CDR1 MDHEN and CDR2 SYDVKM. This CDR3 has 12 amino acids. CDR3 coding DNA: TGTGCAGCAGGGACAGGGTCCTACGAGCAGTACTTC. Protein sequence: CAAGTGSYEQYF.

The chain uses TRBV6-2 or TRBV6-3 and TRBJ2-3; 10 nucleotides line up with TRBD2. The germline CDR1 and CDR2 sequences are MNHEY and SVGEGT. There are 15 residues in the CDR3. V was pared by 4 bases and J by 4 bases, with 5 bases of the junction left unmatched. DNA of the CDR3: TGTGCCAGCAGTTCCCAGCGGGGGGGCCCAGATACGCAGTATTTT. Its translation: CASSSQRGGPDTQYF.

The chain joins TRBV9 to TRBJ2-7; 8 bases are a match to TRBD1. Trimming cost V 3 bases and J 6 bases; bases outside gene matches: 5. Germline V lookup: CDR1 SGDLS, CDR2 YYNGEE. This CDR3 contains 13 residues. The CDR3 reads CASSAGTGLEQYF. The CDR3 DNA follows: TGTGCCAGCAGCGCCGGGACAGGCCTCGAGCAGTACTTC.

This clonotype was recorded at least ten times. The CDR3 DNA reads TGTGCCAGCAGCCAAGTGCAGGGGGAAATGTTAACGAGCAATCAGCCCCAGCATTTT. It translates to CASSQVQGEMLTSNQPQHF. This rearrangement joins TRBV3-1 to TRBJ1-5; 7 positions match TRBD1. The CDR3 length is 19 residues. The germline V gene encodes CDR1 LGHDT and CDR2 YNNKEL (reference sequence). V was clipped by 1 base and J by 1 base; unmatched bases: 13.

This clonotype was counted only a few times. The chain links TRBV29-1 to TRBJ2-3; 9 bases are a match to TRBD2. J gave up 1 base and V 6 bases, and 8 bases lay outside the gene matches. The CDR3 covers 15 residues. The V gene's germline CDR1 is SQVTM and CDR2 ANQGSEA. CDR3: CSVELSSGGTDTQYF. As DNA, the CDR3 is TGCAGCGTGGAACTTTCTAGCGGGGGCACAGATACGCAGTATTTT.

The sample holds a few counts of this clonotype. This chain joins TRBV20-1 and TRBJ1-2, with D possibly being TRBD1 (5 bases). Trimming stripped 5 bases from V and 8 bases from J, with 15 bases between. Germline lookup yields CDR1 DFQATT and CDR2 SNEGSKA (reference sequence). The CDR3 contains 12 residues. Here the CDR3 reads CSARRRDRGYTF. CDR3 nucleotides: TGCAGTGCTCGCCGCCGGGACCGGGGCTACACCTTC.

This clonotype was seen more than once but under ten times. This rearrangement joins TRBV30 to TRBJ1-2; D unclear. Trimming shortened V by 0 bases and J by 4 bases, and 9 bases separated the two germline ends. Germline CDR1 reads GTSNPN; CDR2 reads SVGIG (reference sequence). The CDR3 sequence is 13 residues long. CDR3 nucleotides: TGTGCCTGGAGTGTGTCCATTTTCTATGGCTACACCTTC. The encoded protein is CAWSVSIFYGYTF.

This clonotype was seen more than once but under ten times. This chain connects TRBV20-1 to TRBJ2-1; weak D call: TRBD2 (5 bases). The ends were cut back, 3 bases at V and 6 bases at J, with 15 bases in the middle. CDR1 and CDR2 (germline): DFQATT, SNEGSKA (reference sequence). The CDR3 is made up of 14 amino acids. The CDR3: CSASGRVVFNEQFF. DNA of the CDR3: TGCAGTGCTAGTGGGCGGGTTGTGTTCAATGAGCAGTTCTTC.

This clonotype has at least ten counts. The chain recombines TRBV5-1 with TRBJ1-5; possibly TRBD1 for D (5 bases). The CDR3 is 14 amino acids. Germline V lookup: CDR1 SGHRS, CDR2 YFSETQ. Trimming stripped 4 bases from V and 2 bases from J, with 10 bases between. CDR3 bases: TGCGCCAGCAGCCACACGGGGGGCAATCAGCCCCAGCATTTT. It codes for CASSHTGGNQPQHF. The variable domain in full, completed from reference TRBV5-1 and TRBJ1-5, reads KAGVTQTPRYLIKTRGQQVTLSCSPISGHRSVSWYQQTPGQGLQFLFEYFSETQRNKGNFPGRFSGRQFSNSRSEMNVSTLELGDSALYLCASSHTGGNQPQHFGDGTRLSIL.

There are many counts of this clonotype. This rearrangement joins TRBV20-1 to TRBJ2-1; no definite D call. Germline V gene lookup returns CDR1 DFQATT and CDR2 SNEGSKA (reference sequence). The CDR3 extends over 13 amino acids. Trimming removed 3 bases at V and 8 bases at J, with 14 bases between. CDR3 sequence reads: CSARALADHEQFF. The DNA of the CDR3 is TGCAGTGCTAGGGCACTGGCGGACCATGAGCAGTTCTTC.

V is TRBV5-1 and J is TRBJ2-1; D unresolved. Trimming removed 4 bases from V and 8 bases from J, with 13 bases in between. The CDR3 consists of 13 residues. Looked up from germline, CDR1 is SGHRS and CDR2 is YFSETQ. CDR3 nucleotide sequence: TGCGCCAGCAGCATGACACATAGGGATGAGCAGTTCTTC. This encodes CASSMTHRDEQFF. Supplemented by reference TRBV5-1 and TRBJ2-1, the full variable domain reads KAGVTQTPRYLIKTRGQQVTLSCSPISGHRSVSWYQQTPGQGLQFLFEYFSETQRNKGNFPGRFSGRQFSNSRSEMNVSTLELGDSALYLCASSMTHRDEQFFGPGTRLTVL.

This clonotype was picked up a small number of times. The chain uses TRBV11-2 and TRBJ2-7; 10 nucleotides line up with TRBD2. V shed 3 bases, J shed 3 bases, and the junction held 8 bases outside the gene matches. The CDR3 is made up of 16 amino acids. Germline V gene sequence: CDR1 SGHAT, CDR2 FQNNGV. The CDR3 region is CASSLSLLAGFYEQYF. The DNA for the CDR3 is TGTGCCAGCAGCTTGTCGTTACTAGCGGGATTCTACGAGCAGTACTTC.

This clonotype was observed many times. The rearrangement joins TRBV2 to TRBJ2-3; D may be TRBD1 (6 bases). The CDR3 has 14 amino acids. CDR1 is SNHLY, CDR2 FYNNEI, per germline. V was trimmed by 2 bases and J by 4 bases, leaving 10 bases between them. CDR3 loop: CASSESAGADTQYF. CDR3 DNA: TGTGCCAGCAGTGAATCCGCAGGGGCAGATACGCAGTATTTT.

The chain is built from TRBV27 and TRBJ2-3; 11 bases are shared with TRBD2. The ends lost 7 bases at V and 0 bases at J; junction bases unmatched: 3. The CDR3 has 15 amino acids. Germline assignment: CDR1 MNHEY and CDR2 SMNVEV (reference sequence). CDR3 amino acids: CASTRLAGSTDTQYF. CDR3 coding DNA: TGTGCCAGCACCCGACTAGCGGGAAGCACAGATACGCAGTATTTT.

The V and J genes are TRBV5-1 and TRBJ2-1, with TRBD2 matching 11 bases. The V gene end was trimmed by 6 bases and the J gene end by 8 bases; junction bases not matched to a gene: 10. The CDR3 length is 15 residues. Germline V gene sequence: CDR1 SGHRS, CDR2 YFSETQ. CDR3 DNA sequence: TGCGCCAGCACCATACTAGCGGGAGTTGGGGATGAGCAGTTCTTC. Encoded protein: CASTILAGVGDEQFF.

The chain combines TRBV7-4 with TRBJ2-7, with D uncertain. Germline values: CDR1 SGHVT, CDR2 SQSDAQ. Trimming took off 4 bases at V and 5 bases at J, with 15 bases between the two ends. The CDR3 sequence is 14 residues long. CDR3 in amino acids: CASSSNEGPHEQYF. In nucleotides, the CDR3 is TGTGCCAGCAGCTCAAACGAAGGGCCCCACGAGCAGTACTTC.

The chain combines TRBV20-1 with TRBJ2-4, with D uncertain. V lost 5 bases, J lost 1 base, and 9 bases lay in between. The CDR3 has 13 amino acids. The germline V gene has CDR1 DFQATT and CDR2 SNEGSKA (reference sequence). CDR3 protein: CSAGVPAKNIQYF. DNA for the CDR3: TGCAGTGCTGGGGTTCCGGCCAAAAACATTCAGTACTTC.